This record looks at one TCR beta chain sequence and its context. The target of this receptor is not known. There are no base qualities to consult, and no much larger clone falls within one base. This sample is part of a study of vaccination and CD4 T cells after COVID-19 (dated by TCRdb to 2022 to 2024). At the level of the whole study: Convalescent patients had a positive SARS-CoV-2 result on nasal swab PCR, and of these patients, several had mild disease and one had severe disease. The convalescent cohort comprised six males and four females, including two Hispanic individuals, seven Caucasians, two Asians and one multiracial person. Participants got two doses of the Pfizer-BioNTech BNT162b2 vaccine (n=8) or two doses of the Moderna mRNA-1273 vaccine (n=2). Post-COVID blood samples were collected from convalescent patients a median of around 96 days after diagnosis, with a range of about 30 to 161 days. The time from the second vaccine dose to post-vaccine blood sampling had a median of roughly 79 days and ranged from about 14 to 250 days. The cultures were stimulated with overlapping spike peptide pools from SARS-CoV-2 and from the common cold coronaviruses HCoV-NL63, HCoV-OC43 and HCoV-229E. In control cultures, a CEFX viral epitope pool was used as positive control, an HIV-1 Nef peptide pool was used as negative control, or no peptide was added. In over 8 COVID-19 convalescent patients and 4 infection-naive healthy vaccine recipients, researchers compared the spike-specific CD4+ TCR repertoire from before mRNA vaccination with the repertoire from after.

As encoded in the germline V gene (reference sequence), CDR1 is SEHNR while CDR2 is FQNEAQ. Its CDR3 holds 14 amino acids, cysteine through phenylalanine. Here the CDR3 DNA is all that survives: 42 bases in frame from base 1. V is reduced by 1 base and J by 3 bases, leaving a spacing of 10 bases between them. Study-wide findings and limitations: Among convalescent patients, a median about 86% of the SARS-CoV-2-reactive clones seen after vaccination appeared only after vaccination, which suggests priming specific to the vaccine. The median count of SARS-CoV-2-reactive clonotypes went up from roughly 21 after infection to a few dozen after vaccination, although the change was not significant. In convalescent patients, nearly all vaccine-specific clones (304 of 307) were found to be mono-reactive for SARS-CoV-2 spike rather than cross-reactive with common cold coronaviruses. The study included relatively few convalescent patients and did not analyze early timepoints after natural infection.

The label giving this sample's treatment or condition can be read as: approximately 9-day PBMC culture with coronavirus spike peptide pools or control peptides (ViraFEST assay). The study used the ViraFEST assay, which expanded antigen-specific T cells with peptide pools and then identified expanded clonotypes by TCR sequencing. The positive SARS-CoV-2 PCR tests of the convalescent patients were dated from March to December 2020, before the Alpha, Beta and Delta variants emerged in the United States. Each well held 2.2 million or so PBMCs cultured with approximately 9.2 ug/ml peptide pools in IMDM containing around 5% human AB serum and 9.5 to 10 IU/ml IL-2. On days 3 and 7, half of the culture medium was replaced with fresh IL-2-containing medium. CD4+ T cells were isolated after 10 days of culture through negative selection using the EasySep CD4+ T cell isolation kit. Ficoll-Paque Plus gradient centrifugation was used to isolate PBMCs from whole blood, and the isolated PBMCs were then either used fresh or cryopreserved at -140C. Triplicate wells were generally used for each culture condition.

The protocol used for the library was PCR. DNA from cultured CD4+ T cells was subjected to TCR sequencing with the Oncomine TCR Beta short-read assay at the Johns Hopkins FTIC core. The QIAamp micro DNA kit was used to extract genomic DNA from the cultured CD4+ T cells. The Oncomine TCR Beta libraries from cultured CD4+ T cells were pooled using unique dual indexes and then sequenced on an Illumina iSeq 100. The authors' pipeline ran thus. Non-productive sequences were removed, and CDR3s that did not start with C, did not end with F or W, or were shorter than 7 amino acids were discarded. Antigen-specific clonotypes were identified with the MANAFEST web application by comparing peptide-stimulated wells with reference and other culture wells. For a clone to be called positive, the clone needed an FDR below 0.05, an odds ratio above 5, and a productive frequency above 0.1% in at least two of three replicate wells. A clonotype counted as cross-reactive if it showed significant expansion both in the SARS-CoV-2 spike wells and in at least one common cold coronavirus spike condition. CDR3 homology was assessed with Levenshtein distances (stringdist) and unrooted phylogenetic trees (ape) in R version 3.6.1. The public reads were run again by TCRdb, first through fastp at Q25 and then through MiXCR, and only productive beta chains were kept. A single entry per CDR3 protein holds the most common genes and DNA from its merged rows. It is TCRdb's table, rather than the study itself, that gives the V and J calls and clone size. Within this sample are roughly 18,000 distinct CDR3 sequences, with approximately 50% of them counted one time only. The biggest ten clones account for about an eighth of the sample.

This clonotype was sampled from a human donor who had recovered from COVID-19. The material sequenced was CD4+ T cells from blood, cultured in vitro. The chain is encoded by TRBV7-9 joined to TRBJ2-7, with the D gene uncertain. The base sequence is TGTGCCAGCAGCTTAGGGGGTACGGGCTACGAGCAGTACTTC. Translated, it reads CASSLGGTGYEQYF.